The 7 T cell receptor beta chains below all came from one sample that was sequenced in a study of T cell responses to AZD1222 COVID-19 vaccine. Assay: immunoSEQ multiplex PCR; the TCRdb copy retains only in-frame clones and omits some. The sample has approximately 100,000 clones, approximately 87% seen once. Source: peripheral blood, taken on day 0 of AZD1222 vaccination. The receptors were sampled from an adult in good health.

This clone was found once. This chain joins TRBV11-2 and TRBJ2-3; 14 bases map to TRBD2. The CDR3 extends over 14 amino acids. CDR1 and CDR2 from the germline V gene are SGHAT and FQNNGV. The CDR3 sequence: CASTSGGALDTQYF. CDR3 DNA: TGTGCATCGACTAGCGGGGGGGCGTTAGATACGCAGTATTTT.

J is TRBJ1-1 and V is TRBV7-2, with D possibly TRBD1 on 5 matching bases. V lost 1 base and J 6 bases, leaving 18 bases between the germline ends. This CDR3 has 16 amino acids. Germline lookup yields CDR1 SGHTA and CDR2 FQGNSA. The CDR3 coding sequence is TGTGCCAGCAGCTTAGAACCCCACGGAGGGGTTTCTGAAGCTTTCTTT. Residues: CASSLEPHGGVSEAFF.

The V gene is TRBV4-3, the J gene TRBJ1-2, with D possibly matching TRBD1 (6 bases). The germline V gene has CDR1 LGHNA and CDR2 YSLEER. The CDR3 is 15 amino acids. V lost 2 bases to trimming and J lost 7 bases, with 17 bases between them. The CDR3 sequence is CASSQQRGGAGGYTF. The CDR3 nucleotides read TGCGCCAGCAGCCAACAACGAGGGGGGGCCGGTGGCTACACCTTC.

The CDR3 is CASSLTMNTEAFF. DNA of the CDR3: TGTGCCAGCAGTTTAACCATGAACACTGAAGCTTTCTTT. The rearrangement links TRBV27 to TRBJ1-1; D remains unclear. The germline V gene encodes CDR1 MNHEY and CDR2 SMNVEV (reference sequence). This CDR3 contains 13 residues. Trimming cost V 2 bases and J 0 bases, with 4 bases left between them.

This clone occurred once. The J gene is TRBJ1-1, the V gene TRBV6-2 or TRBV6-3, with D uncertain. Germline CDR1 reads MNHEY; CDR2 reads SVGEGT. Deletions cut 2 bases from V and 9 bases from J, with 19 bases between. The CDR3 loop spans 15 amino acids. DNA of the CDR3: TGTGCCAGCAGTTACGCAACTGTAACAGCGGATAAAGCTTTCTTT. Translation gives CASSYATVTADKAFF.

The chain recombines TRBV9 with TRBJ1-2; D is undetermined. Looked up from germline, CDR1 is SGDLS and CDR2 is YYNGEE. The CDR3 is made up of 14 amino acids. Between the trimmed V and J ends, which lost 0 bases and 7 bases, there was a span of 13 bases. The CDR3 loop is CASSVEADTFGYTF. In DNA, the CDR3 is TGTGCCAGCAGCGTAGAGGCAGACACATTTGGCTACACCTTC.

The chain combines TRBV29-1 with TRBJ1-2; D call uncertain. Trimming took 8 bases from V and 2 from J, leaving 12 bases between them. The germline CDR1 and CDR2 sequences are SQVTM and ANQGSEA. CDR3 length equals 12 residues. This chain's CDR3 is CSLFWSNYGYTF. As DNA, the CDR3 is TGCAGCCTGTTTTGGTCAAACTATGGCTACACCTTC.